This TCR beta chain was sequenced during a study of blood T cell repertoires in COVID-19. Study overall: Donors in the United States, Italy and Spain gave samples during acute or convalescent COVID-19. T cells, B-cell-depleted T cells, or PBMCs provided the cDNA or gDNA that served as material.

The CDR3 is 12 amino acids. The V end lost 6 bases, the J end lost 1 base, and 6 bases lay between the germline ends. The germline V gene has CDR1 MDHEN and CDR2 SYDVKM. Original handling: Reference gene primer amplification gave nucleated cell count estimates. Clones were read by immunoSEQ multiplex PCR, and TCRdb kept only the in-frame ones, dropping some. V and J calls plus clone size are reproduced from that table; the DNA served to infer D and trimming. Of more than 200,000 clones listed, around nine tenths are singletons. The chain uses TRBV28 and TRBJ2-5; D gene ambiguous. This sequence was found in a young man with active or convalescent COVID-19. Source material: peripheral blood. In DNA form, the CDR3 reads TGTGCCAGCAGACAGTTCCAAGAGACCCAGTACTTC. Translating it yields CASRQFQETQYF.